This T cell receptor (beta chain) was profiled in a study of identical twins. TCRdb recomputed calls from the 5' RACE reads with MiXCR, one row per CDR3 protein. Counted here are some 570,000 distinct CDR3 sequences, about a fifth occurring once; the ten biggest clones make up approximately 0.5%. The V and J ends lost 3 bases and 0 bases respectively, with 12 bases between them. CDR3 length: 16 residues. This clonotype was picked up many times. These data were also reused for a study on yellow fever vaccine responses in identical twins. That report notes: Twins' T cell vaccine responses reportedly looked partly convergent, partly personalized.

The sequencing input was CD4+ T cells sorted from blood. This chain connects TRBV12-3 or TRBV12-4 to TRBJ1-5, with D maybe TRBD1 (5 bases). The receptor was derived from a woman aged 18-30 years in good health. The CDR3 protein is CASSFNRGNSNQPQHF. As DNA, the CDR3 is TGTGCCAGCAGTTTTAACCGGGGCAATAGCAATCAGCCCCAGCATTTT.